This T cell receptor (beta chain) was obtained from a study of T-cell memory formation after mild COVID-19. The CDR3 is 13 amino acids. V lost 2 bases and J 5 bases, leaving 7 bases between the germline ends. Germline V gives CDR1 MNHNS, CDR2 SASEGT. TCRdb reprocessed the 5' RACE reads with MiXCR, giving one entry per CDR3 protein. Here the sample spans roughly 250,000 distinct CDR3 sequences, 15% to 20% being singletons. This TCR was sampled from a man aged 18 to 30 who had mild COVID-19 (a few samples of this study predate the infection). Cell type and time point are not known. The chain employs TRBV6-1 and TRBJ1-5; D unresolved. Sequenced sample: PBMCs or a T cell subset sorted from them (not recorded which). The CDR3 nucleotides read TGTGCCAGCAGTGAATGGGCCGATCAGCCCCAGCATTTT. Its translation is CASSEWADQPQHF.